Listed below are T cell receptor beta chains from one sample, sequenced in a study of T cells expressing NK-cell markers. TCRdb reworked the 5' RACE reads into one entry per CDR3 protein, no DNA. Its table records a few hundred thousand distinct CDR3 sequences. Sequenced sample: blood T cells: a sorted CD56 or NKG2C T cell subset, CD4+ or CD8+ T cells, or bulk PBMC T cells (not recorded which). The source is a man between 18 and 69 years old in good health. Both conserved end residues are part of each CDR3. The order of the fields is J gene, V gene, CDR3 protein.

>TRBJ1-3|TRBV6-1
CASRTSSGNTIYF
>TRBJ2-2|TRBV11-2
CASSFQGPTGELFF
>TRBJ2-3|TRBV23-1
CASSIGGTVKTDTQYF
>TRBJ2-3|TRBV6-2/TRBV6-3
CASSYLPSDSYPTDTQYF
>TRBJ1-1|TRBV6-1
CASSGQLGAEAFF
>TRBJ1-1|TRBV7-2
CASSLGAGGYTEAFF
>TRBJ1-2|TRBV5-1
CASSLQQGKGGYTF
>TRBJ2-1|TRBV30
CAWSVRERGFF
>TRBJ2-7|TRBV27
CASSFSGREGYEQYF
>TRBJ1-5|TRBV28
CASGWGVGQPQHF
>TRBJ2-7|TRBV12-5
CASGSSRQEPYEQYF
>TRBJ1-5|TRBV7-8
CASSPQGPPQHF
>TRBJ2-1|TRBV20-1
CSVRSGGVGNEQFF
>TRBJ2-3|TRBV5-1
CASSFTRGPRSTDTQYF
>TRBJ2-3|TRBV27
CASSSSGGRKNTQYF
>TRBJ1-5|TRBV24-1
CATPTPYEARNQPQHF
>TRBJ1-4|TRBV5-1
CASSFDGPEGNEKLFF
>TRBJ2-5|TRBV4-2
CASSQDKAGGRETQYF
>TRBJ2-7|TRBV29-1
CSAIRTQGTNEQYF
>TRBJ1-1|TRBV6-5
CASSYSLSETRMFF
>TRBJ2-3|TRBV20-1
CSARDRGGPRTDTQYF
>TRBJ1-6|TRBV15
CATSKGTLENSPLHF
>TRBJ1-2|TRBV12-5
CASGSGGWSYTF
>TRBJ2-5|TRBV5-5
CASSSLPGERGETQYF
>TRBJ2-3|TRBV19
CASRVTSGGYTDTQYF
>TRBJ1-6|TRBV20-1
CSARVRVMNSPLHF
>TRBJ2-7|TRBV5-1
CASRLAGDLGEQYF
>TRBJ2-5|TRBV2
CAGGREGETQYF
>TRBJ2-5|TRBV7-8
CASSSLGVGGYETQYF
>TRBJ2-1|TRBV7-7
CASSPTRPSSYNEQFF
>TRBJ2-1|TRBV5-1
CASSLGGTGDYNEQFF
>TRBJ1-2|TRBV7-9
CASSKTGATFPYGYTF
>TRBJ2-4|TRBV20-1
CSARERDYKNIQYF
>TRBJ2-7|TRBV6-2/TRBV6-3
CASTPATRGTEQYF
>TRBJ2-1|TRBV19
CASSIGGQGAGNEQFF
>TRBJ2-7|TRBV2
CASRKEAGLSYEQYF
>TRBJ1-4|TRBV23-1
CASSQLTEVKLFF
>TRBJ2-1|TRBV19
CASSISGTGGAGKQFF
>TRBJ1-1|TRBV2
CASSAGFSRGTEAFF
>TRBJ2-5|TRBV7-8
CASSLQASGVQETQYF
>TRBJ1-4|TRBV5-1
CATTPGTATNEKLFF